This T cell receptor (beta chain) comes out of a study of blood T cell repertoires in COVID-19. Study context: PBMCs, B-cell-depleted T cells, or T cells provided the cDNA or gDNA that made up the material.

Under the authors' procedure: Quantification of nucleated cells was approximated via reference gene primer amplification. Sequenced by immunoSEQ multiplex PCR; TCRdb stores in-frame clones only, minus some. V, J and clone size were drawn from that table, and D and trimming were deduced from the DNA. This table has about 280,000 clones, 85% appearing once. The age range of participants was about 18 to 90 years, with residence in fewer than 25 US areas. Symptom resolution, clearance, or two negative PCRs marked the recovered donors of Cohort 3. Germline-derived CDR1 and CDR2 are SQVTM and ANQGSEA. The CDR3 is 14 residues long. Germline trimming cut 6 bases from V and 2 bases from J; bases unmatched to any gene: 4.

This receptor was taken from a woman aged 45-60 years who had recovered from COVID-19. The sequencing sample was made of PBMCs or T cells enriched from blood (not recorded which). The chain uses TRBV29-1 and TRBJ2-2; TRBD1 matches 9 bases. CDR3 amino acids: CSVGTGLNTGELFF. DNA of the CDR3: TGCAGCGTCGGGACAGGGTTAAACACCGGGGAGCTGTTTTTT.